This T cell receptor (beta chain) was recovered during a study of blood T cell repertoires in COVID-19. Overall study context: Material from acute and convalescent COVID-19 was sourced from the United States, Italy and Spain. Sources were T cells, B-cell-depleted T cells, or PBMCs; the material itself was cDNA or gDNA.

In its sample, this clone was seen once. In the source study's methods: Amplification of reference gene primers provided the estimated nucleated cell counts. The method was immunoSEQ multiplex PCR; TCRdb's version includes in-frame clones alone and lacks a portion of them. Clone size and V and J calls were adopted from that table, with D and trimming inferred from the DNA. The table records over 150,000 clones, around 87% of them present only once. The sequenced sample consisted of peripheral blood. This TCR was sampled from a man between 40 and 49 years old with active or convalescent COVID-19.

CDR3 bases: TGTGCCAGCAGAGATCCTCGGGTCGGTGTAAGTGGCTACACCTTC. Protein sequence: CASRDPRVGVSGYTF. The rearrangement joins TRBV6-5 to TRBJ1-2; D is unclear. Germline lookup yields CDR1 MNHEY and CDR2 SVGAGI. The CDR3 is 15 amino acids. V was pared by 6 bases and J by 7 bases, with 21 bases between.